The present entry profiles one T cell receptor (beta chain) with its context. Its antigen remains unidentified. The record has no base qualities; no much larger clone is one base away. V drops 5 bases and J drops 0 bases, leaving 9 bases in between. Reading from cysteine to phenylalanine, the CDR3 counts 14 amino acids. Of the read, only the CDR3 DNA is kept; its 42 bases are in frame from base 1. From the germline V gene, CDR1 is SGHRS and CDR2 is YFSETQ. This sample is drawn from a study of blood T cell repertoires in COVID-19 (dated by TCRdb to the early 2020s). With regard to the full study: The collaborator samples originated in the United States, Italy and Spain and spanned the acute and convalescent phases of COVID-19. Where HLA class I and class II types were available, the types were taken from metadata supplied by the sample provider, not from assay-based typing. The prospective study material was composed of cDNA or gDNA derived from T cells, B-cell-depleted T cells, or PBMCs. Subjects who had been exposed to COVID-19, were actively infected with it, or had recovered from it provided the deeply sampled blood TCRbeta repertoires that made up the dataset. Samples came from the ongoing ImmuneRACE study (first 160 participants) plus 1,254 subjects from 6 global collaborators. Nearly every sample came with metadata listing a de-identified subject ID, COVID-19 status, age in years and sex. The repertoires were made available in a free public database intended to serve as a resource for research on the immune response to SARS-CoV-2.

Participants in the prospective study were enrolled through a virtual design, were aged about 18 to 100 years, and lived in 24 United States geographic areas. To assign participants to cohorts, the prospective study relied on clinical history that participants themselves reported in a screening survey and a study questionnaire. Recovered participants in ImmuneRACE Cohort 3 were defined as having two consecutive negative NP/OP PCR tests, clearance from a healthcare professional, or resolution of symptoms. Each participant in the prospective study had whole blood, serum and a nasopharyngeal or oropharyngeal swab collected by mobile phlebotomists. Additional blood draws and questionnaires over an approximately two-month period could optionally be provided by prospective study participants. Blood samples from the prospective study were shipped frozen or at room temperature prior to DNA extraction.

General study outcomes and caveats: Clinical and demographic metadata were provided uncurated, with the amount varying by source and participant.

TCRbeta CDR3 regions were amplified from genomic DNA using the immunoSEQ Assay, a bias-controlled multiplex PCR. The original methods were these. The number of nucleated cells in each sample was estimated by amplification of reference gene primers within the assay. To quantify the absolute abundance of each unique TCRbeta CDR3 rearrangement, sequence reads were collapsed and filtered. For each sample, productive Simpson clonality was calculated by taking the square root of Simpson's diversity index across productive rearrangements. This is the immuneACCESS table as TCRdb keeps it, with only in-frame sequences that have V and J called. A part of the clones is gone; compared with another copy, unresolved V genes explain less than half, and the rest is unexplained. The V and J calls and clone size were taken over from that table, and D and trimming were inferred from the DNA. Across this sample there are a few hundred thousand clones, with about 88% seen only once. 2.5% to 3% of the sample goes to the ten largest clones.

The origin of this receptor is a woman aged 30 to 39 who had recovered from COVID-19. The source material was PBMCs or T cells enriched from blood (not recorded which). The rearranged segments are TRBV5-1 and TRBJ1-5; a tentative D call is TRBD1 (5 bases match). The DNA sequence is TGCGCCAGCAGTCCAGGGATTAGCAATCAGCCCCAGCATTTT. It translates to CASSPGISNQPQHF.